The rows below give T cell receptor beta chains drawn from one sample of a study of siplizumab effects on memory and regulatory T cells. Only in-frame clones appear in the TCRdb table, and some are missing; sequencing was by immunoSEQ multiplex PCR. The data hold under 150,000 clones, with about 94% observed a single time. The sequenced sample consisted of non-Treg CD4+ T cells sorted from blood. The receptors shown here come from a human donor in good health. CDR3s include the opening cysteine and the closing phenylalanine or tryptophan. A D gene is named only where the DNA matches it firmly. Clone size appears in some rows only: once, few, many, or a class for an expanded clone.

D	size	J	V	CDR3	DNA
.	.	TRBJ2-1	TRBV5-8	CASSSQGENEQFF	TGTGCCAGCAGCTCTCAGGGAGAAAATGAGCAGTTCTTC
TRBD2	.	TRBJ2-7	TRBV2	CASSLGRGGSYEQYF	TGTGCCAGCAGCCTAGGGAGGGGAGGCTCCTACGAGCAGTACTTC
.	few	TRBJ1-2	TRBV7-2	CASSSGRDYGYTF	TGTGCCAGCAGCTCCGGACGGGACTATGGCTACACCTTC
TRBD1	.	TRBJ1-1	TRBV2	CASSGQGNTEAFF	TGTGCCAGCAGCGGACAGGGGAACACTGAAGCTTTCTTT
.	.	TRBJ2-3	TRBV5-1	CASSLAQDRDTQYF	TGCGCCAGCAGCTTGGCTCAAGACCGAGATACGCAGTATTTT
.	.	TRBJ1-1	TRBV6-1	CATKPGTNTEAFF	TGTGCCACCAAGCCAGGAACGAACACTGAAGCTTTCTTT
TRBD1	.	TRBJ1-4	TRBV10-1	CASSRRQGDSGNEKLFF	TGCGCCAGCAGCCGAAGACAGGGAGATAGCGGTAATGAAAAACTGTTTTTT
TRBD2	.	TRBJ2-3	TRBV27	CAIGTSGASTDTQYF	TGTGCCATCGGGACTAGCGGGGCGAGCACAGATACGCAGTATTTT
.	.	TRBJ1-2	TRBV6-1	CASSRQDPANYGYTF	TGTGCCAGCAGTCGTCAGGACCCCGCTAACTATGGCTACACCTTC
.	.	TRBJ1-4	TRBV2	CASSEASGGLEKLFF	TGTGCCAGCAGTGAAGCATCCGGGGGGCTTGAAAAACTGTTTTTT
.	.	TRBJ2-7	TRBV5-1	CASSQLNRLKGEQYF	TGCGCCAGCAGCCAGCTAAACAGGCTGAAAGGCGAGCAGTACTTC
TRBD2	.	TRBJ2-7	TRBV5-1	CASSTGTSGRASYEQYF	TGCGCCAGCAGCACCGGGACTAGCGGGAGGGCCTCGTACGAGCAGTACTTC
.	.	TRBJ2-3	TRBV29-1	CSVEYGTDTQYF	TGCAGCGTTGAATATGGCACAGATACGCAGTATTTT
TRBD2	.	TRBJ2-1	TRBV18	CASSVPGLAGGRNEQFF	TGTGCCAGCTCCGTCCCGGGACTAGCGGGGGGGCGCAATGAGCAGTTCTTC
.	.	TRBJ2-2	TRBV5-3	CARSPLDSGNTGELFF	TGTGCCAGAAGCCCACTGGACTCAGGGAACACCGGGGAGCTGTTTTTT
.	.	TRBJ2-1	TRBV7-9	CASSLDMGLGYNEQFF	TGTGCCAGCAGCTTAGATATGGGACTGGGCTACAATGAGCAGTTCTTC
TRBD2	once	TRBJ2-1	TRBV9	CASSPRVAGGPPAFNEQFF	TGTGCCAGCAGCCCTAGGGTAGCGGGAGGGCCCCCGGCCTTCAATGAGCAGTTCTTC
.	.	TRBJ1-1	TRBV5-1	CASSSHRVNTEAFF	TGCGCCAGCAGTTCCCACAGGGTCAACACTGAAGCTTTCTTT
.	.	TRBJ2-5	TRBV5-1	CASSLGVGKETQYF	TGCGCCAGCAGCTTGGGGGTGGGCAAGGAGACCCAGTACTTC
TRBD1	.	TRBJ1-2	TRBV28	CASSSPSGPGGYGYTF	TGTGCCAGCAGTTCCCCATCGGGTCCAGGGGGCTATGGCTACACCTTC
.	.	TRBJ2-5	TRBV5-6	CASSLPGVDQETQYF	TGTGCCAGCAGCCTACCGGGGGTGGACCAAGAGACCCAGTACTTC
.	once	TRBJ2-3	TRBV5-1	CASRLGDTQYF	TGCGCCAGCAGGTTGGGAGATACGCAGTATTTT
.	.	TRBJ2-3	TRBV30	CAWSVGATDTQYF	TGTGCCTGGAGTGTCGGGGCGACAGATACGCAGTATTTT
.	.	TRBJ1-4	TRBV5-4	CASSPPGAGGEKLFF	TGTGCCAGCAGCCCGCCCGGGGCCGGGGGTGAAAAACTGTTTTTT
TRBD1	.	TRBJ2-7	TRBV18	CASSRGQEEEQYF	TGTGCCAGCTCACGGGGACAGGAGGAGGAGCAGTACTTC
.	.	TRBJ2-5	TRBV5-1	CASSFPGTQYF	TGCGCCAGCAGCTTCCCGGGTACCCAGTACTTC
TRBD1	.	TRBJ1-2	TRBV5-5	CASSIQPGQGYGYTF	TGTGCCAGCAGCATCCAACCTGGACAGGGCTATGGCTACACCTTC
TRBD1	.	TRBJ2-1	TRBV27	CASSSQGPRYNEQFF	TGTGCCAGCAGTTCACAGGGGCCCAGGTACAATGAGCAGTTCTTC
.	.	TRBJ2-3	TRBV11-2	CASSLDFSNPSTDTQYF	TGTGCCAGCAGCTTAGATTTTTCTAACCCAAGCACAGATACGCAGTATTTT
.	.	TRBJ2-3	TRBV21-1	CASSRLAGYITDTQYF	TGTGCCAGCAGTAGACTAGCGGGGTACATCACAGATACGCAGTATTTT
TRBD1	.	TRBJ2-2	TRBV18	CASSLRTGVSNTGELFF	TGTGCCAGCTCACTTAGGACAGGCGTCTCGAACACCGGGGAGCTGTTTTTT
TRBD2	.	TRBJ2-7	TRBV7-2	CASSLVGSGGYEQYF	TGTGCCAGCAGCTTAGTTGGTAGCGGGGGCTACGAGCAGTACTTC
.	.	TRBJ1-2	TRBV18	CASSPTGGSQGYTF	TGTGCCAGCTCACCGACAGGAGGATCCCAGGGCTACACCTTC
TRBD1	.	TRBJ2-3	TRBV7-2	CASRRTGATSTDTQYF	TGTGCCAGCAGAAGGACAGGAGCGACTAGCACAGATACGCAGTATTTT
.	.	TRBJ2-7	TRBV23-1	CASSQSPRTVSYEQYF	TGCGCCAGCAGTCAATCGCCCCGGACGGTGAGCTACGAGCAGTACTTC
.	.	TRBJ2-7	TRBV19	CASSMGPARGVGSGQYF	TGTGCCAGTAGTATGGGACCCGCAAGGGGAGTCGGGTCGGGGCAGTACTTC
TRBD2	.	TRBJ2-2	TRBV6-1	CASTWTSPTGELFF	TGTGCCAGCACCTGGACTAGCCCCACCGGGGAGCTGTTTTTT
TRBD2	.	TRBJ2-1	TRBV10-1	CASSRTSGGSYNEQFF	TGCGCCAGCAGCCGGACTAGCGGAGGATCCTACAATGAGCAGTTCTTC
.	.	TRBJ1-3	TRBV18	CASLPGQRDTIYF	TGTGCCAGCTTGCCGGGACAAAGAGATACCATATATTTT
TRBD1	.	TRBJ1-1	TRBV10-2	CASNGQGAGNTEAFF	TGCGCCAGCAACGGACAGGGGGCAGGAAACACTGAAGCTTTCTTT
.	.	TRBJ1-1	TRBV9	CASSVGRNTEAFF	TGTGCCAGCAGCGTAGGCAGGAACACTGAAGCTTTCTTT
.	.	TRBJ1-1	TRBV10-3	CAISENGVPEAFF	TGTGCCATCAGTGAGAATGGGGTCCCTGAAGCTTTCTTT
.	once	TRBJ2-3	TRBV2	CASSEKDTQYF	TGTGCCAGCAGTGAGAAAGATACGCAGTATTTT
.	.	TRBJ2-7	TRBV27	CASPIEIRYEQYF	TGTGCCAGCCCCATAGAGATCCGTTACGAGCAGTACTTC
.	.	TRBJ1-3	TRBV9	CASSASPTGGNTIYF	TGTGCCAGCAGCGCCTCACCTACAGGAGGAAACACCATATATTTT
.	.	TRBJ2-3	TRBV4-1	CASSQDVRADTQYF	TGCGCCAGCAGCCAAGATGTCCGGGCGGATACGCAGTATTTT
.	.	TRBJ1-6	TRBV4-2	CASSQDWDGGYNSPLHF	TGTGCCAGCAGCCAAGACTGGGACGGTGGCTATAATTCACCCCTCCACTTT
.	.	TRBJ1-6	TRBV7-9	CASSDRAPSSPLHF	TGTGCCAGCAGCGACCGGGCCCCCAGTTCACCCCTCCACTTT
.	.	TRBJ2-2	TRBV12-5	CASGSGQTNTGELFF	TGTGCTAGTGGCTCGGGACAAACGAACACCGGGGAGCTGTTTTTT
.	.	TRBJ2-3	TRBV10-1	CASSESSGVTDTQYF	TGCGCCAGCAGTGAGTCCTCCGGGGTCACAGATACGCAGTATTTT
TRBD2	.	TRBJ2-1	TRBV4-1	CASSQGARGLRYNEQFF	TGCGCCAGCAGCCAAGGGGCTCGGGGACTACGCTACAATGAGCAGTTCTTC
.	.	TRBJ1-1	TRBV4-1	CASSHHQARRPGTEAFF	TGCGCCAGCAGCCACCATCAGGCACGCAGACCGGGCACTGAAGCTTTCTTT
.	.	TRBJ2-3	TRBV2	CASSEGVKSTDTQYF	TGTGCCAGCAGTGAGGGAGTCAAGAGCACAGATACGCAGTATTTT
TRBD2	.	TRBJ2-7	TRBV5-1	CASSLILAGRRGEQYF	TGCGCCAGCAGCTTAATTCTAGCGGGTCGCCGGGGAGAGCAGTACTTC
TRBD2	.	TRBJ2-1	TRBV7-9	CASSLATGRDEQFF	TGTGCCAGCAGCTTAGCGACCGGGAGGGATGAGCAGTTCTTC
.	.	TRBJ1-1	TRBV6-5	CASSALEVWNTEAFF	TGTGCCAGCAGTGCCCTGGAGGTCTGGAACACTGAAGCTTTCTTT
.	.	TRBJ1-1	TRBV10-3	CAITRGDTEAFF	TGTGCCATCACTCGGGGGGACACTGAAGCTTTCTTT
TRBD2	.	TRBJ2-2	TRBV28	CATGTSGGTNTGELFF	TGTGCCACGGGGACTAGCGGGGGGACTAACACCGGGGAGCTGTTTTTT
.	.	TRBJ2-6	TRBV9	CASSVESSGANVLTF	TGTGCCAGCAGCGTAGAAAGCTCTGGGGCCAACGTCCTGACTTTC